The text below deals with one T cell receptor (beta chain). This sample was included in a study of long-term antiretroviral therapy in people with HIV. Clinicians in the United States treated all participants with HIV. Survey-level immunoSEQ v3.0 assays were run. Clones were read by immunoSEQ multiplex PCR, and TCRdb kept only the in-frame ones, dropping some. The sample holds some 47,000 clones, roughly 96% seen once. The CDR3 loop spans 13 amino acids. The germline gives CDR1 MNHNS, CDR2 SASEGT. Trimming removed 5 bases from V and 3 bases from J; junction bases left unmatched: 2. This receptor was taken from a woman between 45 and 65 years old with HIV. Sequencing used unsorted PBMCs, obtained 3.7 years after starting antiretroviral therapy. This sequence joins TRBV6-1 and TRBJ1-1; 8 bases align to TRBD1. The CDR3, as DNA: TGTGCCAGCAGTCCGGACAGGGACACTGAAGCTTTCTTT. Encoded protein: CASSPDRDTEAFF.